This TCR beta chain was captured in a study of beta chain features in type 1 diabetes. General study results and limits: TCRB CDR3 length was moderately but significantly reduced in all four CD4+ subsets of Type 1 diabetes patients.

The germline gives CDR1 SGHAT, CDR2 FQNNGV. Trimming removed 5 bases from V and 8 bases from J, with 15 bases in between. This CDR3 is built from 13 residues. The authors reverse transcribed all of the isolated RNA, so sequencing captured expressed TCRB transcripts. Profiled with immunoSEQ multiplex PCR; TCRdb holds only in-frame clones, not every one. The table records around 280,000 clones, around 16% of them present only once. Note on this clone: As yet, its antigen is unknown.

The TCR originated in a man younger than 35 with type 1 diabetes. The specimen sequenced was naive CD4+ T cells from blood. The chain employs TRBV11-2 and TRBJ1-1, with D possibly being TRBD1 (5 bases). The CDR3 loop reads CASSPASQEEAFF. CDR3 sequence (DNA): TGTGCCAGCAGCCCAGCCTCACAGGAGGAAGCTTTCTTT.